The 16 T cell receptor beta chains presented below share a single source sample, sequenced in a study of T cell repertoires in cytomegalovirus infection. TCRdb analysed the reads with MiXCR anew, one entry per CDR3 protein. The data contain 350,000 to 500,000 distinct CDR3 sequences, around 32% of them singletons. The sequenced sample was PBMCs. The receptors were gathered from a human donor in good health (CMV status not recorded). Some clones in this sample may be carry-over from other donors' samples.

This clonotype was observed a handful of times. The chain employs TRBV6-2 or TRBV6-3 and TRBJ2-2; no clear D. The germline CDR1 and CDR2 sequences are MNHEY and SVGEGT. V was shortened by 5 bases and J by 2 bases, with 12 bases between the two germline ends. The CDR3 has 15 residues. CDR3 coding DNA: TGTGCCAGCAGTCCTCTCGGCGCAAACACCGGGGAGCTGTTTTTT. Translated, it gives CASSPLGANTGELFF.

The V gene is TRBV7-2, the J gene TRBJ2-1; 7 bases fit TRBD2. CDR3 length: 17 residues. Germline CDR1 SGHTA, CDR2 FQGNSA. J lost 5 bases, V lost 4 bases, and 14 bases had no gene match. The DNA for the CDR3 is TGTGCCAGCAGCTCCACGGGTCCGCCGGGGGGAAACAATGAGCAGTTCTTC. Translating it yields CASSSTGPPGGNNEQFF.

This chain uses TRBV18 with TRBJ2-1; TRBD2 might be the D (6 bases). Trimming took off 8 bases at V and 5 bases at J, with 16 bases between the two ends. Germline CDR1 reads KGHSH; CDR2 reads LQKENI. The CDR3 is 14 amino acids. In DNA form, the CDR3 reads TGTGCCAGCACAACAAGCCGGGGGAACAATGAGCAGTTCTTC. As protein: CASTTSRGNNEQFF.

The table lists this clonotype with many counts. This chain connects TRBV7-6 to TRBJ2-1; TRBD2 matches at 14 bases. This CDR3 is 17 amino acids long. Germline CDR1 is SGHVS and CDR2 is FNYEAQ. The V and J ends lost 5 bases and 3 bases, in that order; junction bases with no gene match: 6. The CDR3: CASSPGLAGGLYNEQFF. In nucleotides, the CDR3 is TGTGCCAGCAGCCCCGGACTAGCGGGGGGCCTCTACAATGAGCAGTTCTTC.

This clonotype showed up just a few times. CDR3: CASSQEGRNQETQYF. Here the CDR3 DNA reads TGCGCCAGCAGCCAAGAAGGGCGGAACCAAGAGACCCAGTACTTC. This chain links TRBV4-3 with TRBJ2-5, with unresolved D. The ends were cut back, 0 bases at V and 0 bases at J, with 8 bases in the middle. Germline CDR1 and CDR2: LGHNA and YSLEER. CDR3 size: 15 residues.

The rearrangement uses TRBV7-9 and TRBJ2-1, with 7 bases aligning to TRBD2. The V and J ends lost 4 bases and 6 bases, in that order; junction bases with no gene match: 9. In germline, CDR1 is SEHNR, CDR2 FQNEAQ (reference sequence). The CDR3 contains 15 residues. The CDR3 coding sequence is TGTGCCAGCAGCTCGACTAGCCACCCGGGCAATGAGCAGTTCTTC. It specifies CASSSTSHPGNEQFF.

This sequence joins TRBV7-2 and TRBJ2-3; 10 nucleotides agree with TRBD2. CDR1 SGHTA and CDR2 FQGNSA come from the germline V gene. The V segment lost 5 bases and the J segment 0 bases; nucleotides outside the gene matches: 14. The CDR3 is 19 residues long. CDR3 in amino acids: CASSADVAGGRVSTDTQYF. CDR3 DNA sequence: TGTGCCAGCAGCGCAGATGTAGCGGGGGGCCGAGTTAGCACAGATACGCAGTATTTT.

A word on this clonotype: As the CDR3 is not closed by the conserved phenylalanine or tryptophan, this likely results from a read error. This CDR3 reads CASSLDRSGNTIYL. The CDR3 DNA sequence: TGTGCCAGCAGCTTGGATCGCTCTGGAAACACCATATATTTG. The rearrangement joins TRBV5-4 to TRBJ1-3; D gene uncertain. The germline V gene encodes CDR1 SGHNT and CDR2 YYREEE (reference sequence). This CDR3 is built from 14 residues. V gave up 0 bases and J gave up 0 bases, with 4 bases separating them.

The chain couples TRBV20-1 to TRBJ2-5; no reliable D call. This CDR3 is built from 13 residues. Between the trimmed V and J ends, which lost 0 bases and 3 bases, there was a span of 8 bases. Germline-derived CDR1 and CDR2 are DFQATT and SNEGSKA (reference sequence). CDR3 loop: CSAREWSKETQYF. The CDR3, as DNA: TGCAGTGCTAGAGAATGGTCCAAAGAGACCCAGTACTTC.

This clonotype was seen ten or more times. The chain uses TRBV7-2 and TRBJ2-3; 10 positions agree with TRBD2. The ends lost 5 bases at V and 6 bases at J; junction bases unmatched: 11. There are 16 residues in the CDR3. CDR1 is SGHTA and CDR2 is FQGNSA in the germline V gene. The CDR3 here is CASSALAGGPTDTQYF. CDR3 bases: TGTGCCAGCAGCGCCTTAGCGGGGGGCCCAACTGATACGCAGTATTTT.

Many counts were recorded for this clonotype. V usage is TRBV6-1 and J usage is TRBJ2-7; possibly TRBD2 for D (6 bases). The ends were cut back, 2 bases at V and 0 bases at J, with 14 bases in the middle. The CDR3 length is 16 residues. Germline CDR1 MNHNS, CDR2 SASEGT. The CDR3 bases are TGTGCCAGCAGTGAAATCGGAGGGGCCCGCTCCTACGAGCAGTACTTC. Residues: CASSEIGGARSYEQYF.

This chain links TRBV29-1 with TRBJ2-5, with D maybe TRBD2 (6 bases). The CDR3 runs to 13 residues. Germline V gene lookup returns CDR1 SQVTM and CDR2 ANQGSEA. Trimming removed 3 bases from V and 5 bases from J, with 13 bases in between. The CDR3 DNA follows: TGCAGCGTTGAGGAGGGGCCCAGGGAGACCCAGTACTTC. It codes for CSVEEGPRETQYF.

The chain employs TRBV4-1 and TRBJ2-1; unclear D gene. The CDR3 is 15 residues long. Germline V gene data show CDR1 as MGHRA and CDR2 as YSYEKL. V shed 1 base and J shed 2 bases, with 9 bases lying between them. The CDR3 bases are TGCGCCAGCAGCCAAGCCAGGCTAGCCTACAATGAGCAGTTCTTC. This codes for CASSQARLAYNEQFF.

This clonotype was seen many times. The chain recombines TRBV27 with TRBJ2-7; 12 nucleotides line up with TRBD1. The CDR3 spans 15 residues. V was clipped by 3 bases and J by 6 bases; unmatched bases: 6. Germline V gives CDR1 MNHEY, CDR2 SMNVEV (reference sequence). CDR3 amino acids: CASSFMGQGASEQYF. The CDR3, as DNA: TGTGCCAGCAGTTTCATGGGACAGGGGGCTAGCGAGCAGTACTTC.

This clonotype has more than one count but fewer than ten. The V call is TRBV25-1, the J call TRBJ2-3; the match to TRBD1 covers 8 bases. The germline gives CDR1 MGHDK, CDR2 SYGVNS. CDR3 length: 16 amino acids. V shed 5 bases, J shed 0 bases, and the junction held 7 bases outside the gene matches. The CDR3 loop is CASSLGTGGSTDTQYF. The CDR3 coding sequence is TGTGCCAGCAGTTTGGGGACAGGTGGAAGCACAGATACGCAGTATTTT.

V usage is TRBV6-6 and J usage is TRBJ1-5; D unresolved. Germline CDR1 is MNHNY and CDR2 is SVGAGI (reference sequence). V lost 2 bases and J lost 1, with 6 bases in between. The CDR3 runs to 14 residues. CDR3 in amino acids: CASSYGVSNQPQHF. CDR3 nucleotide sequence: TGTGCCAGCAGTTACGGGGTCAGCAATCAGCCCCAGCATTTT.